A single TCR beta chain is shown here with its context. Its antigen is as yet unknown. Indicated time point: week 5, during vaccination. Vaccination used 300 ug of mutant IDH1 20-mer peptide per dose, with topical imiquimod. This specimen comes from a study of a mutant IDH1 vaccine in newly diagnosed glioma. Study in general: The initiation of vaccination occurred 4-6 weeks after radiotherapy alone, or with temozolomide cycles.

Some clones are missing from TCRdb's copy, which holds only in-frame ones; the method was immunoSEQ multiplex PCR. The top ten hold around 10% of the sample, which has 30,000 to 40,000 clones, approximately 80% seen once. The CDR3 runs to 13 residues. With 7 bases removed from V and 2 bases from J, the gap between germline ends came to 11 bases. CDR1 is SGHTA, CDR2 FQGTGA, per germline. Study-wide results and limits: Shifts in the top peripheral T cell clonotypes seemed unrelated to pseudoprogression.

The specimen comprised PBMCs, sampled from a glioma patient whose treatment included an IDH1 peptide vaccine. This sequence originates from a man aged 45-65 years with glioma. This rearrangement joins TRBV7-3 to TRBJ1-2; D remains unclear. The CDR3 sequence: CASTPGRNYGYTF. DNA of the CDR3: TGTGCCAGCACCCCGGGCAGGAACTATGGCTACACCTTC.